The rows below give T cell receptor beta chains drawn from one sample of a study of response to subunit inactivated influenza vaccine. MiXCR, applied by TCRdb to the RT-PCR reads, yields one record per CDR3 protein. The sample lists about 500,000 distinct CDR3 sequences, 15% to 20% occurring once. The material sequenced was CD4+ T cells sorted from PBMCs, taken around 25 months after vaccination. These receptors all stem from a man aged 45-69 years who received an inactivated influenza vaccine. The CDR3 runs from the conserved cysteine through the conserved F or W. A D gene is named only where the DNA matches it firmly. Clone sizes are given selectively: once, few, many, or a class where the clone is expanded.

cdr3_length: 15
d_call: TRBD1
j_call: TRBJ2-4
clone_size: .
v_call: TRBV5-1
cdr3_nt: TGCGCCAGCAGCCGGGACAGTACGGCCAAAAACATTCAGTACTTC
cdr3_aa: CASSRDSTAKNIQYF

cdr3_length: 16
d_call: .
j_call: TRBJ1-2
clone_size: .
v_call: TRBV10-3
cdr3_nt: TGTGCCATCAGTGGCCAAGGAGGACTGAATGGAGATGGCTACACCTTC
cdr3_aa: CAISGQGGLNGDGYTF

cdr3_length: 15
d_call: .
j_call: TRBJ1-1
clone_size: .
v_call: TRBV4-3
cdr3_nt: TGCGCCAGCAGCCAAGAAAGAACAGTCAACACTGAAGCTTTCTTT
cdr3_aa: CASSQERTVNTEAFF

cdr3_length: 13
d_call: .
j_call: TRBJ1-1
clone_size: many
v_call: TRBV11-2
cdr3_nt: TGTGCCAGCAGCTTAGTGGGGGGGCAGGAAGCTTTCTTT
cdr3_aa: CASSLVGGQEAFF

cdr3_length: 15
d_call: TRBD1
j_call: TRBJ2-2
clone_size: few
v_call: TRBV6-4
cdr3_nt: TGCGCCAGCAGGGCCGGGACAGGGAACACCGGGGAGCTGTTTTTT
cdr3_aa: CASRAGTGNTGELFF

cdr3_length: 17
d_call: TRBD1
j_call: TRBJ2-4
clone_size: few
v_call: TRBV12-3/TRBV12-4
cdr3_nt: TGTGCCAGCAGTTTAAGACAGGGGGCCTGGGCCAAAAACATTCAGTACTTC
cdr3_aa: CASSLRQGAWAKNIQYF

cdr3_length: 14
d_call: .
j_call: TRBJ2-1
clone_size: .
v_call: TRBV5-1
cdr3_nt: TGCGCCAGCAGCTTGGAAACGGGGGCCAATAAGCAGTTCTTC
cdr3_aa: CASSLETGANKQFF

cdr3_length: 14
d_call: TRBD2
j_call: TRBJ2-2
clone_size: .
v_call: TRBV5-1
cdr3_nt: TGCGCCAGCAATCTCGCGGGAGGAACCGGGGAGCTGTTTTTT
cdr3_aa: CASNLAGGTGELFF

cdr3_length: 17
d_call: .
j_call: TRBJ2-2
clone_size: few
v_call: TRBV4-3
cdr3_nt: TGCGCCAGCAGCCAAGACCCTCGGGGGTCTAACACCGGGGAGCTGTTTTTT
cdr3_aa: CASSQDPRGSNTGELFF

cdr3_length: 15
d_call: .
j_call: TRBJ1-2
clone_size: .
v_call: TRBV3-1
cdr3_nt: TGTGCCAGCAGCCAGTTATACGGGGGTAACTATGGCTACACCTTC
cdr3_aa: CASSQLYGGNYGYTF